The entry below describes one TCR beta chain. Its antigen is currently unknown. The assay was run at deep level. Each sorted subset replicate got 200 ng genomic DNA, about 33,000 genomes. Using immunoSEQ multiplex PCR, the repertoire was profiled, and TCRdb retains in-frame clones only, with some absent. This table has millions of clones, over 85% appearing once. This sample is drawn from a study of shared clonotypes between healthy human individuals. The wider study: Plates per donor: three CD4 naive, three CD4 memory, two CD8 naive, one CD8 memory.

Germline CDR1 is MNHEY and CDR2 is SVGAGI. With V trimmed by 7 bases and J by 7 bases, 15 bases remained unmatched. This CDR3 has 15 amino acids. Whole-study findings and limits: Rarefaction indicated that sorted-subset sequencing remained incomplete although depth was large.

The sequenced material came from naive CD4+ T cells sorted from blood. The subset was: CD45RA+ positively selected. The chain recombines TRBV6-5 with TRBJ1-2; 7 bases line up with TRBD1. The receptor was isolated from a man in his late teens or twenties in good health. CDR3 protein: CASTLSEGASVGYTF. DNA of the CDR3: TGTGCCAGCACCCTCAGTGAGGGGGCGTCGGTTGGCTACACCTTC.